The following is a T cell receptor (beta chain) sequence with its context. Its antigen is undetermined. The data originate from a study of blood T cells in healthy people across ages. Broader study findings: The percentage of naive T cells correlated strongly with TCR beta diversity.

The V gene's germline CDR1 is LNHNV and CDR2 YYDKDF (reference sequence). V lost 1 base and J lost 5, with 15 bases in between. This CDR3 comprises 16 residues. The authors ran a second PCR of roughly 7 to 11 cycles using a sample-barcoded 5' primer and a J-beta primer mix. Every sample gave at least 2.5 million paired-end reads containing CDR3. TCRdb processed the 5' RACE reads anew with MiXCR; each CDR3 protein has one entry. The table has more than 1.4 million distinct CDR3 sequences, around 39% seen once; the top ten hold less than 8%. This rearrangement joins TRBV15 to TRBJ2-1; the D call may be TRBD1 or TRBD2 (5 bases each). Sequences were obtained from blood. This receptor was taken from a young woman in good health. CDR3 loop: CATSRGVGTDHNEQFF. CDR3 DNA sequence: TGTGCCACCAGCAGAGGTGTCGGGACGGACCACAATGAGCAGTTCTTC.